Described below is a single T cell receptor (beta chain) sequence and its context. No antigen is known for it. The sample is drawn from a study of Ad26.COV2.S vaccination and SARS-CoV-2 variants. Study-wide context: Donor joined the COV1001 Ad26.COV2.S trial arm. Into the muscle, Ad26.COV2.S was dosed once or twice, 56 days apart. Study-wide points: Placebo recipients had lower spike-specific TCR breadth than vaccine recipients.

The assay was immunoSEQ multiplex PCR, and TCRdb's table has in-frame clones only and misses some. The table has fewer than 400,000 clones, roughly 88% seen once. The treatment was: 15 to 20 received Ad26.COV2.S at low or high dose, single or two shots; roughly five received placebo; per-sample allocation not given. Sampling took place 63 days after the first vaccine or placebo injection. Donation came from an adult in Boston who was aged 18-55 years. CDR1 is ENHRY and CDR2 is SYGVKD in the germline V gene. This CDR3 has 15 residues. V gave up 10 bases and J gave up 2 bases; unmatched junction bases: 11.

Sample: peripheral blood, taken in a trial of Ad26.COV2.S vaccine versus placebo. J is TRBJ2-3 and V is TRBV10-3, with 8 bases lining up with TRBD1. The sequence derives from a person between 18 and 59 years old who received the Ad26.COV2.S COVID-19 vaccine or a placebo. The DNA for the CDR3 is TGTGCCACTTCTCAGGGGGCGTTATCCACAGATACGCAGTATTTT. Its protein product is CATSQGALSTDTQYF.